The 28 T cell receptor beta chains listed next were all sequenced from one sample in a study of kidney transplant recipient with SARS-CoV-2 infection. One entry per CDR3 protein, called by TCRdb with MiXCR from the reads. The data show some 220,000 distinct CDR3 sequences, around 28% seen once. The sample here was a blood sample, taken at baseline and on roughly day 110 from a kidney transplant recipient. These receptors came from a male patient aged 25-45 years who had COVID-19 and was a kidney transplant recipient. Some T cells may arise from the graft donor.

Notes on this clonotype: A much larger clone lies one base from this, so it may be a read error. The chain joins TRBV5-8 to TRBJ2-2, with D unclear. This CDR3 comprises 14 residues. Germline V lookup: CDR1 SGHTS, CDR2 YDEGEE. The V end lost 4 bases, the J end lost 5 bases, and 12 bases lay between the germline ends. CDR3: CASSPDQLTGELFF. CDR3 nucleotides: TGTGCCAGCAGCCCAGACCAGTTAACCGGGGAGCTGTTTTTT.

At least ten counts were recorded for this clonotype. This chain links TRBV27 with TRBJ2-3; no clear D. V dropped 2 bases and J dropped 2 bases, with 5 bases sitting between them. In germline, CDR1 is MNHEY, CDR2 SMNVEV (reference sequence). This CDR3 region has 13 residues. Written as DNA, the CDR3 is TGTGCCAGCAGTTTAAAGGACACAGATACGCAGTATTTT. Translated, it gives CASSLKDTDTQYF.

The table lists this clonotype with many counts. The rearrangement uses TRBV7-7 and TRBJ1-2; D is uncertain. Between the trimmed V and J ends, which lost 5 bases and 4 bases, there was a span of 23 bases. The germline CDR1 and CDR2 sequences are SSHAT and FNYEAQ (reference sequence). The CDR3 consists of 17 residues. CDR3 sequence (DNA): TGTGCCAGCAGCGGTTGTTGTAAGTGCCGAAAGACCTATGGCTACACCTTC. This gives the protein CASSGCCKCRKTYGYTF.

Comments on this clonotype: The junction shows a germline mismatch at one end, possibly a read error. The CDR3 loop is CASGTSVPGKTYGYAF. The CDR3 DNA is TGTGCCAGCGGTACGTCCGTACCAGGAAAGACCTATGGCTACGCCTTC. J is TRBJ1-2 and V is TRBV5-4; the D is unclear. The V gene's germline CDR1 is SGHNT and CDR2 YYREEE (reference sequence). This CDR3 region has 16 residues.

The CDR3, as DNA: TGTGCCACCAGCAGAGACTTTCTATCGGGTCTCCCCGGAGAGACCCAGTACTTC. This codes for CATSRDFLSGLPGETQYF. The rearrangement links TRBV15 to TRBJ2-5; D gene ambiguous. CDR1 and CDR2 (germline): LNHNV, YYDKDF (reference sequence). This CDR3 is built from 18 residues. Trimming left V 0 bases short and J 4 bases short, with 21 bases between.

This clonotype has at least ten counts. The chain employs TRBV5-5 and TRBJ1-2; D is unclear. This CDR3 has 16 residues. The V gene's germline CDR1 is SGHKS and CDR2 YYEKEE (reference sequence). Trimming cost V 7 bases and J 4 bases, with 23 bases left between them. As DNA, the CDR3 is TGTGCCAGCTTGTTAGTTGTCTCGCGAAAGACCTATGGCTACACCTTC. Translating it yields CASLLVVSRKTYGYTF.

In this sample, this clonotype turned up many times. The J gene is TRBJ2-2, the V gene TRBV9, with TRBD2 matching 12 bases. Trimming removed 0 bases from V and 7 bases from J; junction bases left unmatched: 7. CDR3 length: 17 amino acids. CDR1 is SGDLS, CDR2 YYNGEE, per germline. CDR3 residues: CASSVVPLAGGGGELFF. The CDR3 DNA sequence: TGTGCCAGCAGCGTAGTCCCACTAGCGGGGGGCGGCGGGGAGCTGTTTTTT.

This clonotype showed up many times. V usage is TRBV3-1 and J usage is TRBJ1-2; D is uncertain. The CDR3 totals 17 residues. V lost 5 bases and J 4 bases, leaving 23 bases between the germline ends. The germline V gene has CDR1 LGHDT and CDR2 YNNKEL (reference sequence). CDR3 region: CASSKKNTLRKTYGYTF. CDR3 bases: TGTGCCAGCAGCAAAAAGAACACCCTTCGAAAGACCTATGGCTACACCTTC.

This clonotype was recorded many times. V gene TRBV12-3 or TRBV12-4 combines with J gene TRBJ1-2, with unresolved D. Deletions cut 5 bases from V and 4 bases from J, with 23 bases between. The CDR3 is 17 amino acids. In nucleotides, the CDR3 is TGTGCCAGCAGTGATCATGCCAGCTTCCGAAAGACCTATGGCTACACCTTC. Translated, it gives CASSDHASFRKTYGYTF.

This clonotype was seen repeatedly, ten times or more. This chain joins TRBV4-3 and TRBJ2-3; TRBD2 aligns across 9 bases. The CDR3 is made up of 17 amino acids. The germline V gene encodes CDR1 LGHNA and CDR2 YSLEER. After removal of 1 base from V and 1 base from J, the junction contained 6 bases not matched to a gene. The CDR3 DNA follows: TGCGCCAGCAGCCAAGCTTTCGTAGCGGGGGGCACAGATACGCAGTATTTT. Protein: CASSQAFVAGGTDTQYF.

Comments on this clonotype: A read error is possible here, since a much larger clone lies one base away. This chain joins TRBV6-1 and TRBJ2-7; a weak D match, TRBD2 (5 bases). The CDR3 length is 17 residues. Germline loops: CDR1 MNHNS, CDR2 SASEGT. V was trimmed by 0 bases and J by 6 bases, leaving 21 bases between them. The CDR3 DNA follows: TGTGCCAGCAGTGAAGCGTTCAGTTTCGGGAAGTTCGGCGAGCAGTACTTC. Protein product: CASSEAFSFGKFGEQYF.

About this clonotype itself: This may be a read error: a much more frequent sequence differs by one nucleotide. The chain couples TRBV5-6 to TRBJ1-2; tentative D call: TRBD1 (5 bases). Germline V lookup: CDR1 SGHDT, CDR2 YYEEEE. This CDR3 is 12 amino acids long. This CDR3 reads CASSPGPRGCTF. CDR3 sequence (DNA): TGTGCCAGCAGCCCCGGACCAAGGGGCTGCACCTTC.

This clonotype has just one count. A much bigger clone sits one base away, suggesting this may be a read error. The genes are TRBV20-1 and TRBJ1-2; possibly TRBD1 for D (6 bases). Trimming removed 1 base from V and 14 bases from J, with 14 bases in between. This CDR3 is built from 11 residues. Germline-derived CDR1 and CDR2 are DFQATT and SNEGSKA (reference sequence). In DNA form, the CDR3 reads TGCAGTGCTAGAGTGGGGAACCAGGGGACCTTC. Protein: CSARVGNQGTF.

This clonotype is a singleton in its sample. A much larger clone differs from this one at a single base, so this may be a read error. The chain employs TRBV7-6 and TRBJ1-2, with D unclear. Germline V gene sequence: CDR1 SGHVS, CDR2 FNYEAQ. CDR3 length: 17 residues. CDR3 nucleotides: TGTGCCAGCAGCAACGCGAATGAATCTCGAAAGACCTATGGCTACGCCTTC. Protein product: CASSNANESRKTYGYAF.

Note on this clonotype: A read error is possible here, since a much larger clone lies one base away. This chain connects TRBV5-8 to TRBJ1-2; D remains ambiguous. The CDR3 runs to 16 residues. Germline V gene lookup returns CDR1 SGHTS and CDR2 YDEGEE. Trimming pared 7 bases from V and 4 bases from J, leaving 23 bases between. The CDR3: CASRDCHPRRTYGYTF. The CDR3 coding sequence is TGTGCCAGCCGTGACTGTCATCCACGAAGGACCTATGGCTACACCTTC. Full variable domain (missing parts from reference TRBV5-8 and TRBJ1-2): EAGVTQSPTHLIKTRGQQATLRCSPISGHTSVYWYQQALGLGLQFLLWYDEGEERNRGNFPPRFSGRQFPNYSSELNVNALELEDSALYLCASRDCHPRRTYGYTFGSGTRLTVV.

Ten or more counts support this clonotype. The rearrangement links TRBV20-1 to TRBJ2-7; 12 bases are shared with TRBD2. The germline V gene encodes CDR1 DFQATT and CDR2 SNEGSKA (reference sequence). With 3 bases clipped from V and 3 bases from J, the junction kept 6 bases outside the gene matches. This CDR3 spans 15 amino acids. This CDR3 is CSASRGLAGYYEQYF. The CDR3 DNA reads TGCAGTGCTAGTAGGGGACTAGCGGGCTACTACGAGCAGTACTTC.

A remark on this clonotype: This may come from a read error, since a much larger clone is one base off. The chain is built from TRBV6-5 and TRBJ2-7; D is unresolved. CDR3 length: 15 amino acids. The V gene's germline CDR1 is MNHEY and CDR2 SVGAGI. Trimming shortened V by 1 base and J by 3 bases, and 13 bases separated the two germline ends. The CDR3 sequence is CASSYCGVGSYEQYF. For the CDR3, the DNA is TGTGCCAGCAGTTACTGTGGGGTAGGCAGCTACGAGCAGTACTTC.

With respect to this clonotype: A much more abundant neighbour one base away suggests this may be a read error. This CDR3 is CASGPGDGGLYEQYV. CDR3 DNA sequence: TGTGCCAGCGGTCCTGGGGACGGGGGCCTCTACGAGCAGTACGTC. V usage is TRBV7-2 and J usage is TRBJ2-7; D tentatively fits TRBD1 or TRBD2 (6 bases each). V lost 8 bases and J 3 bases, leaving 20 bases between the germline ends. The CDR3 is 15 residues long. CDR1 and CDR2 from the germline V gene are SGHTA and FQGNSA.

This clonotype appeared many times. The V and J genes are TRBV3-1 and TRBJ1-2; D gene ambiguous. The CDR3 loop spans 17 amino acids. With 5 bases removed from V and 4 bases from J, the gap between germline ends came to 23 bases. Germline V lookup: CDR1 LGHDT, CDR2 YNNKEL (reference sequence). The CDR3 DNA reads as TGTGCCAGCAGCGGTGAAATCACCCTTCGAAAGACCTATGGCTACACCTTC. Translating it yields CASSGEITLRKTYGYTF. Together with reference TRBV3-1 and TRBJ1-2, the CDR3 gives the full variable domain: DTAVSQTPKYLVTQMGNDKSIKCEQNLGHDTMYWYKQDSKKFLKIMFSYNNKELIINETVPNRFSPKSPDKAHLNLHINSLELGDSAVYFCASSGEITLRKTYGYTFGSGTRLTVV.

This clonotype was observed at least ten times. The chain employs TRBV10-1 and TRBJ1-2; D not certain. Trimming cost V 5 bases and J 4 bases, with 23 bases left between them. CDR3 length: 17 residues. Germline V gives CDR1 WNHNN, CDR2 SYGVQD (reference sequence). The CDR3 DNA reads TGCGCCAGCAGTTGCAGCCTAAGATCGCGAAAGACCTATGGCTACACCTTC. Encoded protein: CASSCSLRSRKTYGYTF.

This clonotype has just one count. The CDR3 nucleotides are TGCAGTGCTAGCGAGGGCTCTTGGTACGAGCAGTACTTC. The encoded protein is CSASEGSWYEQYF. The gene calls are TRBV20-1 and TRBJ2-7, with D possibly TRBD2 on 5 matching bases. Germline CDR1 is DFQATT and CDR2 is SNEGSKA (reference sequence). Trimming stripped 3 bases from V and 4 bases from J, with 13 bases between. The CDR3 covers 13 residues.

In its sample, this clonotype was seen many times. This chain connects TRBV4-1 to TRBJ2-7; D gene unclear. With 1 base removed from V and 1 base from J, the gap between germline ends came to 8 bases. This CDR3 region has 14 residues. Germline V gene sequence: CDR1 MGHRA, CDR2 YSYEKL. The CDR3 loop reads CASSQVEGSYEQYF. The CDR3 DNA is TGCGCCAGCAGCCAAGTCGAAGGATCCTACGAGCAGTACTTC.

This clonotype was counted at least ten times. The chain combines TRBV2 with TRBJ1-5; 7 positions agree with TRBD1. The germline V gene has CDR1 SNHLY and CDR2 FYNNEI. After removal of 9 bases from V and 4 bases from J, the junction contained 12 bases not matched to a gene. The CDR3 extends over 15 amino acids. The CDR3 reads CASTEGAGGNQPQHF. CDR3 DNA sequence: TGTGCCAGTACCGAGGGGGCAGGTGGGAATCAGCCCCAGCATTTT.

This clonotype was seen many times. The J gene is TRBJ1-4, the V gene TRBV28; maybe TRBD1 (5 bases). The germline CDR1 and CDR2 sequences are MDHEN and SYDVKM. This CDR3 region has 14 residues. V was cut by 3 bases and J by 1 base, with 6 bases left in between. CDR3 region: CASSFRGTNEKLFF. In DNA, the CDR3 is TGTGCCAGCAGTTTTAGGGGAACTAATGAAAAACTGTTTTTT.

About this clonotype itself: This may be a read error: a much more frequent sequence differs by one nucleotide. V usage is TRBV6-6 and J usage is TRBJ2-6; D is unresolved. The CDR3 loop spans 19 amino acids. CDR1 and CDR2 from the germline V gene are MNHNY and SVGAGI (reference sequence). The V gene lost 5 bases and the J gene lost 5 bases, with 25 bases spanning the gap. The CDR3 nucleotides read TGTGCCAGCAGTATCGTGAAAGATGGGGAACAAAGTCGGGCCAACGTCCTGACTTTC. Its translation: CASSIVKDGEQSRANVLTF.

This clonotype has a count of ten or more. The J gene is TRBJ1-4, the V gene TRBV15, with D unclear. Trimming cost V 2 bases and J 8 bases, with 15 bases left between them. This CDR3 spans 15 amino acids. Germline lookup yields CDR1 LNHNV and CDR2 YYDKDF (reference sequence). The CDR3 DNA is TGTGCCACCAGCAGATCTTTGGCGGCGGGGGAAAAACTGTTTTTT. Translating gives CATSRSLAAGEKLFF. Together with reference TRBV15 and TRBJ1-4, the CDR3 gives the full variable domain: DAMVIQNPRYQVTQFGKPVTLSCSQTLNHNVMYWYQQKSSQAPKLLFHYYDKDFNNEADTPDNFQSRRPNTSFCFLDIRSPGLGDTAMYLCATSRSLAAGEKLFFGSGTQLSVL.

This clonotype was seen ten or more times. The V and J genes are TRBV5-1 and TRBJ1-2, with D perhaps TRBD1 (5 bases). CDR3 length equals 14 residues. Germline V gene data show CDR1 as SGHRS and CDR2 as YFSETQ. V was pared by 3 bases and J by 4 bases, with 13 bases between. CDR3 in amino acids: CASSWSAGLYGYTF. The CDR3 bases are TGCGCCAGCAGCTGGTCGGCGGGGCTCTATGGCTACACCTTC.

J is TRBJ2-1 and V is TRBV27, with 7 positions matching TRBD1. The CDR3 covers 15 residues. Germline loops: CDR1 MNHEY, CDR2 SMNVEV (reference sequence). V lost 6 bases to trimming and J lost 9 bases; unmatched junction nucleotides: 14. CDR3 in DNA: TGTGCCAGCAGCCCATCCCCCGGGACAGTTCTTGAGCAGTTCTTC. Encoded protein: CASSPSPGTVLEQFF.